The 27 T cell receptor beta chains below all came from one sample that was sequenced in a study of regulatory T cells in long-lasting Graves disease. The TCR beta library used iRepertoire HTBI primers with Arm-PCR amplification of CDR3. One entry per CDR3 protein, called by TCRdb with MiXCR from the multiplex PCR reads. The data hold 680,000 or so distinct CDR3 sequences, with 16% observed a single time. The time point: newly diagnosed GD, antithyroid drugs for less than 3 months. Following extraction of RNA from PBMCs, that RNA was used to make the TCR library. The data were also submitted as part of a second study, on T cells in Graves' hyperthyroidism and ophthalmopathy.

This material consisted of peripheral blood mononuclear cells (PBMCs), taken at new diagnosis, from a patient treated with antithyroid drugs. Source of these receptors: a woman younger than 45 with Graves disease.

Worth noting for this clonotype: This sequence may be a read error, since a much larger clone differs from it by one base. V gene TRBV20-1 combines with J gene TRBJ2-5; 8 bases agree with TRBD2. Germline V gene data show CDR1 as DFQATT and CDR2 as SNEGSKA (reference sequence). V was pared by 8 bases and J by 10 bases, with 15 bases of the junction left unmatched. The CDR3 has 13 amino acids. The CDR3: CSTWPGLGSDQYF. The CDR3 coding sequence is TGCAGTACTTGGCCGGGACTAGGATCCGACCAGTACTTC.

This clonotype turned up a few times. The germline gene is not matched at one end of the junction; a read error may be the cause. The chain carries TRBV7-7 and TRBJ2-3; the D gene could be TRBD1 or TRBD2 (5 bases each). Germline values: CDR1 SSHAT, CDR2 FNYEAQ (reference sequence). The CDR3 spans 15 residues. The CDR3 here is CASSLLGTGSDTQYF. In nucleotides, the CDR3 is TGTGCTAGCAGCTTACTCGGGACCGGGTCAGATACGCAGTATTTT. Full variable domain (missing parts from reference TRBV7-7 and TRBJ2-3): GAGVSQSPRYKVTKRGQDVTLRCDPISSHATLYWYQQALGQGPEFLTYFNYEAQPDKSGLPSDRFSAERPEGSISTLTIQRTEQRDSAMYRCASSLLGTGSDTQYFGPGTRLTVL.

The rearrangement uses TRBV30 and TRBJ1-1; 8 nucleotides match TRBD1. J gave up 7 bases and V 4 bases, and 8 bases lay outside the gene matches. CDR1 is GTSNPN, CDR2 SVGIG, per germline (reference sequence). The CDR3 is 13 residues long. CDR3 region: CAWKDRARLEAFF. CDR3 in DNA: TGTGCCTGGAAGGACAGGGCCAGGCTTGAAGCTTTCTTT.

V gene TRBV7-9 combines with J gene TRBJ1-2; 7 positions agree with TRBD1. V dropped 5 bases and J dropped 11; count of bases not matched to a gene: 14. Germline V CDR1 and CDR2: SEHNR, FQNEAQ (reference sequence). CDR3 length: 14 amino acids. The DNA of the CDR3 is TGTGCCAGCAGCCCAGCGACCTTGGACAGGCGGTACACCTTC. Its protein product is CASSPATLDRRYTF.

This clonotype has only a few counts. The rearrangement links TRBV6-5 to TRBJ2-3; D possibly corresponds to TRBD1 (6 bases). V gave up 8 bases and J gave up 5 bases, with 23 bases separating them. The CDR3 length is 16 residues. Germline lookup yields CDR1 MNHEY and CDR2 SVGAGI. This CDR3 reads CASRWTADLRGDTQYF. CDR3 nucleotide sequence: TGTGCCAGCCGTTGGACAGCCGACCTAAGGGGAGATACGCAGTATTTT.

J is TRBJ2-3 and V is TRBV7-9, with D maybe TRBD2 (5 bases). The CDR3 has 14 residues. CDR1 is SEHNR, CDR2 FQNEAQ, per germline (reference sequence). The V end was cut by 7 bases, the J end by 5 bases, with 16 bases between. The CDR3, as DNA: TGTGCCAGCAACTACGAGGGCGTACGAGATACGCAGTATTTT. This encodes CASNYEGVRDTQYF.

The V and J genes are TRBV20-1 and TRBJ1-1; D is unclear. The CDR3 extends over 12 amino acids. With 5 bases removed from V and 3 bases from J, the gap between germline ends came to 10 bases. CDR1 and CDR2 from the germline V gene are DFQATT and SNEGSKA (reference sequence). The CDR3 protein is CSARVRDTEAFF. The CDR3 DNA reads TGCAGTGCTCGCGTACGTGACACTGAAGCTTTCTTT.

The rearrangement uses TRBV5-6 and TRBJ1-4; 10 bases are a match to TRBD1. CDR1 and CDR2 from the germline V gene are SGHDT and YYEEEE. The CDR3 consists of 16 residues. J gave up 6 bases and V 3 bases, and 8 bases lay outside the gene matches. The CDR3 sequence: CASSSRDRGPYEKLFF. The CDR3 coding sequence is TGTGCCAGCAGCTCCCGGGACAGGGGACCCTATGAAAAACTGTTTTTT.

This clonotype appeared a few times. The chain links TRBV10-3 to TRBJ2-3; TRBD2 might be the D (6 bases). This CDR3 has 13 residues. V shed 10 bases and J shed 4 bases, with 15 bases lying between them. Germline V CDR1 and CDR2: ENHRY, SYGVKD. In nucleotides, the CDR3 is TGTGCCAGCGGGACTTCCCCCGCAGATACGCAGTATTTT. Translation gives CASGTSPADTQYF.

This chain connects TRBV12-3 or TRBV12-4 to TRBJ2-2, with a weak D call TRBD2 (6 bases). This CDR3 is built from 17 residues. The V and J ends lost 6 bases and 5 bases respectively, with 22 bases between them. The DNA of the CDR3 is TGTGCCAGCAGAAGTTTCGTAGCGGCAATGGAAACCGGGGAGCTGTTTTTT. Its translation is CASRSFVAAMETGELFF.

Details on this clonotype: At one of its ends the junction is not consistent with the germline gene, which may arise from a read error. The rearrangement uses TRBV10-3 and TRBJ2-3; TRBD1 or TRBD2 may be the D gene (5 bases each). In germline, CDR1 is ENHRY, CDR2 SYGVKD. The CDR3 is 14 residues long. The CDR3 sequence is CAISESLQGDAQYF. The CDR3 DNA sequence: TGTGCCATCAGTGAGTCGCTCCAGGGAGATGCGCAGTATTTT.

This clonotype was seen ten or more times. This chain connects TRBV7-2 to TRBJ2-3; maybe TRBD2 (6 bases). From germline, CDR1 is SGHTA and CDR2 FQGNSA. V dropped 1 base and J dropped 6 bases, with 17 bases sitting between them. This CDR3 has 16 amino acids. DNA for the CDR3: TGTGCCAGCAGCTTAGTAGCGGCTTCCCCGAGGGATACGCAGTATTTT. This translates into CASSLVAASPRDTQYF.

The table lists this clonotype with many counts. The rearrangement joins TRBV29-1 to TRBJ1-5; 8 nucleotides match TRBD1. Germline trimming cut 6 bases from V and 7 bases from J; bases unmatched to any gene: 8. This CDR3 is 13 amino acids long. Per germline, CDR1 SQVTM and CDR2 ANQGSEA. The CDR3 DNA follows: TGCAGCGTCTTAATCGACAGGGGACAGCCCCAGCATTTT. Translating it yields CSVLIDRGQPQHF.

At least ten counts were recorded for this clonotype. The chain carries TRBV7-9 and TRBJ1-2; D remains unclear. CDR1 is SEHNR and CDR2 is FQNEAQ in the germline V gene (reference sequence). The CDR3 has 12 residues. The V end lost 5 bases, the J end lost 8 bases, and 12 bases lay between the germline ends. The CDR3 region has the DNA TGTGCCAGCAGCCCCCCCCCCGACGGCTACACCTTC. This translates into CASSPPPDGYTF.

This clonotype has only one observation. Given a far larger clone just one base away, this is likely a sequencing read error. The J gene is TRBJ1-1, the V gene TRBV6-1, with a weak D call TRBD1 (6 bases). The CDR3 contains 13 residues. The germline V gene encodes CDR1 MNHNS and CDR2 SASEGT. The CDR3 loop reads CASSQGGGTEGFF. The CDR3 DNA sequence: TGTGCCAGCAGTCAAGGGGGTGGCACTGAAGGTTTCTTT.

This clonotype was found many times. The chain carries TRBV28 and TRBJ1-5, with D tentatively TRBD1 (5 bases). Per germline, CDR1 MDHEN and CDR2 SYDVKM. Trimming took 6 bases from V and 2 from J, leaving 14 bases between them. The CDR3 has 15 amino acids. CDR3 in amino acids: CASRQMGDGNQPQHF. The CDR3 DNA sequence: TGTGCCAGCAGGCAAATGGGGGACGGCAATCAGCCCCAGCATTTT. Full variable domain (rest looked up from reference TRBV28 and TRBJ1-5): DVKVTQSSRYLVKRTGEKVFLECVQDMDHENMFWYRQDPGLGLRLIYFSYDVKMKEKGDIPEGYSVSREKKERFSLILESASTNQTSMYLCASRQMGDGNQPQHFGDGTRLSIL.

The V and J genes are TRBV14 and TRBJ2-3, with D possibly TRBD2 on 6 matching bases. CDR1 and CDR2 from the germline V gene are SGHDN and FVKESK. This CDR3 contains 16 residues. Trimming took 2 bases from V and 4 from J, leaving 16 bases between them. CDR3 bases: TGTGCCAGCAGCCAATGGCTTGCGGGAAGCTCAGATACGCAGTATTTT. Its protein is CASSQWLAGSSDTQYF.

This clonotype was found a few times. This sequence joins TRBV30 and TRBJ2-7, with D perhaps TRBD1 (5 bases). CDR1 GTSNPN and CDR2 SVGIG come from the germline V gene (reference sequence). Trimming cost V 5 bases and J 4 bases, with 12 bases left between them. The CDR3 length is 12 residues. The CDR3 DNA is TGTGCCTGGGATCAGGGTCAATACGAGCAGTACTTC. Protein product: CAWDQGQYEQYF.

In its sample, this clonotype was seen many times. This chain connects TRBV28 to TRBJ2-3, with D possibly being TRBD2 (5 bases). The germline V and J ends were trimmed by 10 bases and 10 bases, with 30 bases remaining between them. Germline V gene data show CDR1 as MDHEN and CDR2 as SYDVKM. The CDR3 runs 16 residues. The CDR3 region has the DNA TGTGCCATTACGACCTCTCTAGCCCATACTTCAATTCCGCAGTATTTT. As protein: CAITTSLAHTSIPQYF.

This clonotype was recorded many times. The chain has TRBV20-1 and TRBJ2-7, with a weak D call TRBD1 (6 bases). CDR3 length: 12 residues. Germline V gene lookup returns CDR1 DFQATT and CDR2 SNEGSKA (reference sequence). V was cut by 3 bases and J by 2 bases, with 8 bases left in between. The CDR3 spells CSARGQTYEQYF. The CDR3 DNA is TGCAGTGCTAGGGGACAAACCTACGAGCAGTACTTC.

This clonotype was counted between two and nine times. This chain uses TRBV2 with TRBJ2-3, with TRBD1 matching over 7 bases. V lost 1 base, J lost 2 bases, and 6 bases stayed unmatched. The V gene's germline CDR1 is SNHLY and CDR2 FYNNEI. This CDR3 spans 16 amino acids. In nucleotides, the CDR3 is TGTGCCAGCAGTGAAGAAGGCAGGGGGAACACAGATACGCAGTATTTT. It codes for CASSEEGRGNTDTQYF.

This clonotype has only one observation. The V gene is TRBV27, the J gene TRBJ2-7; D is uncertain. The CDR3 covers 18 residues. V gave up 6 bases and J gave up 1 base, with 25 bases separating them. Germline CDR1 reads MNHEY; CDR2 reads SMNVEV (reference sequence). The CDR3 DNA sequence: TGTGCCAGCAGCCGGTCGCTCGGGTTTGGGTCTAGTTCCTACGAGCAGTACTTC. Its translation: CASSRSLGFGSSSYEQYF.

The genes are TRBV28 and TRBJ1-1; D uncertain. This CDR3 contains 11 residues. Deletions cut 5 bases from V and 10 bases from J, with 11 bases between. Germline assignment: CDR1 MDHEN and CDR2 SYDVKM. The DNA of the CDR3 is TGTGCCAGCAGTGTTGACAATCCAGCTTTCTTT. This gives the protein CASSVDNPAFF.

This clonotype occurred many times. The rearrangement uses TRBV30 and TRBJ1-1, with D possibly being TRBD1 (5 bases). Trimming stripped 2 bases from V and 4 bases from J, with 11 bases between. The germline gives CDR1 GTSNPN, CDR2 SVGIG (reference sequence). This CDR3 is built from 13 residues. CDR3 residues: CAWSYQGLTEAFF. The CDR3 DNA follows: TGTGCCTGGAGTTATCAGGGTCTCACTGAAGCTTTCTTT. The full variable domain, its missing parts supplied by reference TRBV30 and TRBJ1-1, is SQTIHQWPATLVQPVGSPLSLECTVEGTSNPNLYWYRQAAGRGLQLLFYSVGIGQISSEVPQNLSASRPQDRQFILSSKKLLLSDSGFYLCAWSYQGLTEAFFGQGTRLTVV.

This clonotype was recorded at least ten times. V gene TRBV27 combines with J gene TRBJ1-3; D may be TRBD1 (5 bases). Germline CDR1 MNHEY, CDR2 SMNVEV (reference sequence). Between the trimmed V and J ends, which lost 2 bases and 0 bases, there was a span of 8 bases. The CDR3 is 15 amino acids. The CDR3 loop reads CASSLGGYSGNTIYF. DNA for the CDR3: TGTGCCAGCAGTTTAGGGGGATACTCTGGAAACACCATATATTTT.

The V call is TRBV7-6, the J call TRBJ2-3, with D perhaps assigned TRBD1 or TRBD2 (8 bases each). The J call could be wrong; TRBJ2-7 is a better fit for the DNA end. The CDR3 is made up of 18 amino acids. Per germline, CDR1 SGHVS and CDR2 FNYEAQ. CDR3 nucleotide sequence: TGTGCCAGCAGCTTAATCGCCGGGGGGGGACAGGCCTACTACGAGCAGTACTTC. Protein product: CASSLIAGGGQAYYEQYF.

Regarding this clonotype: Just one base apart from a much larger clone, this may be a read error. The V gene is TRBV7-2, the J gene TRBJ2-3, with 12 bases aligning to TRBD2. CDR1 and CDR2 from the germline V gene are SGHTA and FQGNSA. The CDR3 has 17 residues. The CDR3 spells CASSLLAGGPRTDTRYF. CDR3 in DNA: TGTGCCAGCAGCTTACTAGCGGGAGGGCCTAGGACAGATACGCGGTATTTT.